This TCR beta chain derives from a study of blood T cell repertoires in COVID-19. Study information: Acute and convalescent COVID-19 samples came from the United States, Italy and Spain. PBMCs, B-cell-depleted T cells, or T cells were the source of the cDNA or gDNA that made up the material.

The data were produced by immunoSEQ multiplex PCR, yet TCRdb's version contains in-frame clones alone and is incomplete. The sample shows 250,000 to 300,000 clones, approximately 85% of them seen only once. Trimming removed 6 bases at V and 4 bases at J, with 19 bases between. This CDR3 contains 16 residues. In germline, CDR1 is KGHSY, CDR2 FQNENV. This clone has a single count. The receptor was isolated from a man aged 45-60 years with active or convalescent COVID-19. The rearrangement uses TRBV16 and TRBJ2-1, with D possibly matching TRBD2 (5 bases). Sequencing input: peripheral blood. CDR3 region: CASSHPSGSRYNEQFF. CDR3 nucleotides: TGTGCCAGCAGTCACCCCTCGGGGAGCAGGTACAATGAGCAGTTCTTC.